This record concerns one T cell receptor (beta chain) sequence. This clonotype was found a few times. The specificity of this receptor is unknown. Per-base qualities were not stored, and no clone one base away is much larger. The entry originates in a study of T cells in Graves' hyperthyroidism and ophthalmopathy (dated by TCRdb to between 2018 and 2021). Notes on the research overall: Peripheral blood samples were taken at the time of initial diagnosis, prior to any treatment. TCR V-J signatures able to tell the groups apart were searched for in a discovery cohort of about a hundred patients, of whom about 40 had Graves' ophthalmopathy and 55 to 65 had stable Graves' hyperthyroidism. Whether ophthalmopathy could be predicted prospectively was tested in an independent validation cohort made up of under 20 hyperthyroidism patients plus 17 patients who later progressed to ophthalmopathy. The approximately 100 discovery patients were divided at random into training and test sets in a 7:3 ratio. In several Graves' hyperthyroidism patients, the study also compared T-cell repertoires from thyroid tissue with T-cell repertoires from blood. Once sampling was done, hyperthyroidism patients were given methimazole at a starting dose of 30 mg daily, whereas ophthalmopathy patients were given high-dose intravenous methylprednisolone. The paper reports TCR Vbeta CDR3 sequencing of roughly 140 peripheral blood samples: under 45 ophthalmopathy, under 80 hyperthyroidism and 17 progressor patients.

Trimming removed 2 bases from V and 4 bases from J, leaving 7 bases between the germline ends. From cysteine to phenylalanine, the CDR3 is 13 amino acids long. Kept here is only the CDR3 DNA, which spans 39 bases and is read in frame from base 1. From a lookup of the germline V gene, CDR1 and CDR2 are MNHNS and SASEGT. Stable Graves' hyperthyroidism was defined as no progression to ophthalmopathy during 18 months of follow-up. Hyperthyroidism patients were newly diagnosed, with disease duration under 2 months, and aged 18 to 65 years. Patients with uncontrolled infections, other autoimmune diseases, pregnancy or lactation were excluded. Diagnoses were based on clinical symptoms, serum thyroxine and TRAb, thyroid ultrasound and orbital computed tomography. PBMCs were isolated from around 10 ml of fresh peripheral blood by Ficoll-Paque density gradient centrifugation. Total RNA was extracted using Trizol reagent, and RNA quality was assessed on an Agilent 2100 Bioanalyzer.

The TCR beta CDR3 regions were amplified from the RNA transcripts. The TCR CDR3 was subjected to a first round of RT-PCR using the HTBI primer set and the Qiagen OneStep RT-PCR kit. Libraries were constructed in a second round of multiplex PCR, after which size selection and purification were performed. Paired-end sequencing of the libraries was performed with 100 bp reads on an Illumina HiSeq2000. The original pipeline was this. SOAPnuke was used to process the raw data, with reads discarded if the reads contained adapters or uncalled bases, had a mean Phred below 15, or lacked an exact constant-primer or identifier match. High-quality paired reads were merged using COPE v1.2.5, and each unique nucleotide sequence was defined as a clonotype. Clonotypes were aligned to IMGT TRBV, TRBD and TRBJ reference segments using MiTCR v1.1. Only V-J combinations with frequency above 0.0001, covering about 99% of repertoires, were analysed. The TCS score was defined as the ratio of F50 (clonal expansion) to E x V (chaos), calculated using BLOSUM62-based TCRdist between CDR3 peptides within each V-J. Welch's t-statistics and random forest reduced fewer than 550 V-J features to some 14, which were used in a naive Bayes classifier (R e1071). Starting from the raw public reads, TCRdb applied fastp trimming at Q25, assembled clones with MiXCR and retained in-frame beta chains. Each entry is one CDR3 protein sequence, shown with its most common DNA and genes. The V and J calls were not made by the authors but by TCRdb's processing. The sample contains a few hundred thousand distinct CDR3 sequences, around a quarter of them found a single time. Around 70% of the sample is in the top ten clones.

What the research found in general, with its limitations: Ophthalmopathy was separated from stable hyperthyroidism by a 13 V-J signature model, with 85% to 90% sensitivity and approximately 81% specificity obtained in cross-validation and 80%/75% obtained in testing. Sample size was not statistically predetermined, and blinding of investigators to group allocation was not performed. During validation, the model predicted progression to ophthalmopathy a median of about 5.9 months ahead of onset, with around 71% sensitivity and 72.22% specificity. Most expanded thyroid clonotypes (frequency above 0.001) were also found in blood, which suggests that blood repertoires may mirror thyroid immune responses.

The chain was built from TRBV6-1 and TRBJ2-3, with no confident D gene call. The origin of this receptor is a man aged 50 to 60 with Graves' hyperthyroidism. Sequencing was done on a sample of blood. The DNA sequence is given as TGTGCCAGCAGTGAAACCTACGCAGATACGCAGTATTTT. Translated, this is CASSETYADTQYF.